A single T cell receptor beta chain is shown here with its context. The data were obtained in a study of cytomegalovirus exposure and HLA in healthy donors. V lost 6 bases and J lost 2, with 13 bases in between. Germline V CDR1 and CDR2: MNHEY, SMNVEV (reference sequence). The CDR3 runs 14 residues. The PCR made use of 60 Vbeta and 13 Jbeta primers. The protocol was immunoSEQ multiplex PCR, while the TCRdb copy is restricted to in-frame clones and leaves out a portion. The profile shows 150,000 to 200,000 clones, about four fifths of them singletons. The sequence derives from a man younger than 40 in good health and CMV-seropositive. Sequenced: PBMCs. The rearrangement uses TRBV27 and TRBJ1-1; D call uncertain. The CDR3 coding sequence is TGTGCCAGCAGACCGGGGTTAGGAAACACTGAAGCTTTCTTT. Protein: CASRPGLGNTEAFF.